Following are 11 T cell receptor beta chains from one sample sequenced in a study of blood T cell repertoires in COVID-19. Produced via immunoSEQ multiplex PCR; TCRdb's table is partial and in-frame only. The sample lists hundreds of thousands of clones, about 90% occurring once. Sequenced sample: PBMCs or T cells enriched from blood (not recorded which). Receptor source: a woman in her 30s who had recovered from COVID-19.

The chain links TRBV10-1 to TRBJ1-4; D is ambiguous. CDR3 size: 16 residues. Germline assignment: CDR1 WNHNN and CDR2 SYGVQD (reference sequence). V was shortened by 11 bases and J by 7 bases, with 26 bases between the two germline ends. Here the CDR3 reads CALIPPFREGCEKLFF. In nucleotides, the CDR3 is TGCGCCCTCATCCCCCCGTTCCGCGAGGGTTGTGAAAAACTGTTTTTT.

V usage is TRBV7-9 and J usage is TRBJ2-1; a weak D match, TRBD1 (5 bases). V shed 1 base and J shed 6 bases, with 10 bases lying between them. Per germline, CDR1 SEHNR and CDR2 FQNEAQ (reference sequence). The CDR3 is 14 residues long. The CDR3 nucleotides read TGTGCCAGCAGCTTAGTGACAGTGGGCAATGAGCAGTTCTTC. It encodes CASSLVTVGNEQFF.

The V call is TRBV5-6, the J call TRBJ1-2, with TRBD1 matching 7 bases. Per the germline V gene, CDR1 is SGHDT and CDR2 is YYEEEE. The CDR3 is made up of 15 amino acids. Unmatched junction bases numbered 6, after V lost 3 bases and J lost 1 base. CDR3 sequence reads: CASSSPGQLNYGYTF. In DNA form, the CDR3 reads TGTGCCAGCAGCTCCCCGGGACAGCTTAACTATGGCTACACCTTC.

This clone was seen only a few times. This chain links TRBV27 with TRBJ2-7, with 9 bases matching TRBD1. Germline V gives CDR1 MNHEY, CDR2 SMNVEV (reference sequence). The V and J ends lost 5 bases and 7 bases, in that order; junction bases with no gene match: 9. This CDR3 is built from 14 residues. CDR3 sequence (DNA): TGTGCCAGCAGTGCAGGGACAGGGATAGGGGAGCAGTACTTC. It yields the protein CASSAGTGIGEQYF.

V is TRBV6-5 and J is TRBJ2-5, with 7 bases identical to TRBD1. CDR3 length equals 15 residues. Germline-derived CDR1 and CDR2 are MNHEY and SVGAGI. V lost 6 bases, J lost 5 bases, and 12 bases stayed unmatched. In nucleotides, the CDR3 is TGTGCCAGCAGCCAAGACAGGGTGGGTGGCGAGACCCAGTACTTC. Its protein product is CASSQDRVGGETQYF.

The chain uses TRBV12-3 or TRBV12-4 and TRBJ2-1; no clear D. The CDR3 runs to 13 residues. Trimming removed 3 bases at V and 6 bases at J, with 9 bases between. CDR3 in DNA: TGTGCCAGCAGTTTTTCTGTTCGCAATGAGCAGTTCTTC. Residues: CASSFSVRNEQFF.

This chain connects TRBV28 to TRBJ1-1; D ambiguous. The CDR3 consists of 11 residues. Germline V lookup: CDR1 MDHEN, CDR2 SYDVKM. Between the trimmed V and J ends, which lost 5 bases and 7 bases, there was a span of 8 bases. Written as DNA, the CDR3 is TGTGCCAGCAGTCACAGCTTTGAAGCTTTCTTT. It specifies CASSHSFEAFF.

V is TRBV19 and J is TRBJ2-1; 7 bases match TRBD2. The germline CDR1 and CDR2 sequences are LNHDA and SQIVND (reference sequence). This CDR3 spans 15 amino acids. V lost 7 bases and J lost 3; bases outside the gene matches: 9. This chain's CDR3 is CASTPRGEGYNEQFF. The CDR3 nucleotides are TGTGCCAGTACCCCGCGAGGGGAGGGCTACAATGAGCAGTTCTTC.

The genes are TRBV15 and TRBJ2-7; D remains unclear. From germline, CDR1 is LNHNV and CDR2 YYDKDF (reference sequence). This CDR3 region has 13 residues. V lost 1 base, J lost 4 bases, and 8 bases lay in between. CDR3 DNA sequence: TGTGCCACCAGCAGAGGAAGCAGGTACGAGCAGTACTTC. It is translated as CATSRGSRYEQYF. Drawing the rest from reference TRBV15 and TRBJ2-7, the complete variable domain is DAMVIQNPRYQVTQFGKPVTLSCSQTLNHNVMYWYQQKSSQAPKLLFHYYDKDFNNEADTPDNFQSRRPNTSFCFLDIRSPGLGDTAMYLCATSRGSRYEQYFGPGTRLTVT.

V and J are TRBV11-1 and TRBJ2-7, with 10 positions matching TRBD1. V was clipped by 6 bases and J by 4 bases; unmatched bases: 9. The CDR3 contains 15 residues. Germline V lookup: CDR1 SGHAT, CDR2 FQDESV (reference sequence). CDR3 sequence: CASSSGRTGGYEQYF. In nucleotides, the CDR3 is TGTGCCAGCAGTTCAGGGCGGACAGGGGGTTACGAGCAGTACTTC.

This clone was seen only a few times. The J gene is TRBJ1-1, the V gene TRBV28, with 10 bases that match TRBD1. V shed 5 bases, J shed 4 bases, and the junction held 7 bases outside the gene matches. This CDR3 spans 15 amino acids. CDR1 is MDHEN and CDR2 is SYDVKM in the germline V gene. CDR3 loop: CASSPGQGTATEAFF. As DNA, the CDR3 is TGTGCCAGCAGTCCGGGACAGGGGACGGCCACTGAAGCTTTCTTT.